This TCR beta chain was identified in a study of cytomegalovirus exposure and HLA in healthy donors. Study-level results: Many donors carried some public TCRs, although rarity characterized most TCR sequences. As a later analysis revealed, most CMV-associated TCR beta chains appeared HLA-restricted. A later analysis reportedly found that, within productive TCRs, an Asian-associated ancestry cluster had fewer N-insertions than the mean observed across the approximately 660 donors.

CDR3 length: 16 amino acids. Trimming at V came to 4 bases and at J to 0 bases, leaving 7 bases not matched to a gene. The germline V gene has CDR1 SGDLS and CDR2 YYNGEE. A note on this clone: Its antigen is not known.

The PCR employed 60 Vbeta primers together with 13 Jbeta primers. The method was immunoSEQ multiplex PCR; TCRdb's version includes in-frame clones alone and lacks a portion of them. Of about 140,000 clones detected, roughly 77% appear once; the ten largest clones hold over 3%. The source material was PBMCs. This chain joins TRBV9 and TRBJ1-3, with 7 bases that match TRBD1. The sequence was obtained from a man aged 40-55 years in good health and CMV-seronegative. This CDR3 is CASSSDRYHSGNTIYF. CDR3 nucleotide sequence: TGTGCCAGCAGCTCGGACAGGTACCACTCTGGAAACACCATATATTTT.